The 30 T cell receptor beta chains below all came from one sample that was sequenced in a study of identical twins. One entry per CDR3 protein results from TCRdb running MiXCR on the 5' RACE reads. Altogether hundreds of thousands of distinct CDR3 sequences are present, around 6.9% being singletons, with the ten largest covering around 2.1%. These data were likewise used in another study, on yellow fever vaccine responses in identical twins.

Source material: memory (CD45RO+) T cells sorted from blood. The receptors were sampled from a woman between 18 and 29 years old in good health.

This clonotype was seen ten or more times. This sequence joins TRBV20-1 and TRBJ2-7; TRBD1 might be the D (6 bases). Deletions cut 6 bases from V and 3 bases from J, with 24 bases between. From germline, CDR1 is DFQATT and CDR2 SNEGSKA (reference sequence). The CDR3 has 16 residues. The CDR3 sequence is CSALPRDTGPSYEQYF. In nucleotides, the CDR3 is TGCAGTGCCCTTCCCAGGGACACGGGACCGAGCTACGAGCAGTACTTC.

The chain carries TRBV14 and TRBJ1-6; a weak D match, TRBD1 (5 bases). Germline-derived CDR1 and CDR2 are SGHDN and FVKESK. The germline V and J ends were trimmed by 0 bases and 9 bases, with 9 bases remaining between them. The CDR3 length is 14 residues. The CDR3, as DNA: TGTGCCAGCAGCCAAGAGGGGAGGGGTTCACCCCTCCACTTT. Amino acid sequence: CASSQEGRGSPLHF.

This clonotype came up a few times. This sequence joins TRBV6-1 and TRBJ2-2; 9 positions agree with TRBD2. This CDR3 contains 15 residues. Per germline, CDR1 MNHNS and CDR2 SASEGT. The junction had 2 bases not matched to a gene; V was cut back by 6 bases and J by 0 bases. CDR3 amino acids: CASRRGGANTGELFF. The CDR3, as DNA: TGTGCCAGCAGACGCGGGGGGGCGAACACCGGGGAGCTGTTTTTT.

The sample holds many counts of this clonotype. V and J are TRBV20-1 and TRBJ2-1, with 8 bases aligning to TRBD2. In germline, CDR1 is DFQATT, CDR2 SNEGSKA (reference sequence). CDR3 length: 15 amino acids. V lost 6 bases to trimming and J lost 3 bases; unmatched junction nucleotides: 10. In DNA form, the CDR3 reads TGCAGTGCCAAGGGTAGCCGGGAGGGCTACAATGAGCAGTTCTTC. It is translated as CSAKGSREGYNEQFF.

The table lists this clonotype with many counts. The V and J genes are TRBV12-3 or TRBV12-4 and TRBJ1-2; no firm D call. The CDR3 runs to 12 residues. V gave up 8 bases and J gave up 0 bases, with 7 bases separating them. CDR3 loop: CASLRANYGYTF. CDR3 sequence (DNA): TGTGCCAGCCTACGAGCTAACTATGGCTACACCTTC.

This clonotype was picked up a small number of times. This sequence joins TRBV5-1 and TRBJ2-2; D remains ambiguous. CDR3 length: 15 amino acids. Germline CDR1 SGHRS, CDR2 YFSETQ. The V end lost 2 bases, the J end lost 4 bases, and 12 bases lay between the germline ends. The DNA for the CDR3 is TGCGCCAGCAGCTTCCGGCCGCCCGGCACCGGGGAGCTGTTTTTT. Encoded protein: CASSFRPPGTGELFF.

There are a few counts of this clonotype. This chain joins TRBV20-1 and TRBJ2-5; TRBD1 aligns across 7 bases. V trimming: 2 bases; J trimming: 2 bases; junction bases outside the gene matches: 2. CDR3 length: 13 amino acids. The V gene's germline CDR1 is DFQATT and CDR2 SNEGSKA (reference sequence). CDR3 amino acids: CSARWGQQETQYF. The DNA for the CDR3 is TGCAGTGCTAGATGGGGACAGCAAGAGACCCAGTACTTC.

The sample holds many counts of this clonotype. V is TRBV29-1 and J is TRBJ2-1, with 7 bases that match TRBD1. The CDR3 is 12 amino acids. Germline-derived CDR1 and CDR2 are SQVTM and ANQGSEA. The V and J ends lost 6 bases and 9 bases, in that order; junction bases with no gene match: 8. Written as DNA, the CDR3 is TGCAGCGTGCTAGAGGGGGCCGTTGAGCAGTTCTTC. Translation gives CSVLEGAVEQFF.

This clonotype was observed at least ten times. This sequence joins TRBV12-3 or TRBV12-4 and TRBJ2-5, with a tentative D call TRBD2 (7 bases). Between the trimmed V and J ends, which lost 2 bases and 3 bases, there was a span of 10 bases. This CDR3 is 14 amino acids long. CDR3 DNA sequence: TGTGCCAGCAGTTTATGGGGGGGCGAAGAGACCCAGTACTTC. Translated, it gives CASSLWGGEETQYF.

The rearrangement joins TRBV10-3 to TRBJ2-5; tentatively, D is TRBD1 or TRBD2 (5 bases each). The germline gives CDR1 ENHRY, CDR2 SYGVKD. This CDR3 is 13 amino acids long. The ends were cut back, 0 bases at V and 5 bases at J, with 7 bases in the middle. CDR3 sequence: CAISESGVETQYF. CDR3 DNA sequence: TGTGCCATCAGTGAGTCGGGGGTGGAGACCCAGTACTTC.

At least ten counts were recorded for this clonotype. V and J are TRBV27 and TRBJ2-3; the match to TRBD2 covers 7 bases. The CDR3 covers 14 residues. Germline CDR1 is MNHEY and CDR2 is SMNVEV (reference sequence). The junction had 9 bases not matched to a gene; V was cut back by 6 bases and J by 6 bases. CDR3 in amino acids: CASRRTGGLDTQYF. The CDR3 DNA follows: TGTGCCAGCAGAAGGACGGGAGGTTTGGATACGCAGTATTTT.

This clonotype has only a few counts. The rearrangement joins TRBV5-1 to TRBJ2-2; tentatively, D is TRBD2 (5 bases). The V gene's germline CDR1 is SGHRS and CDR2 YFSETQ. V shed 5 bases and J shed 8 bases, with 10 bases lying between them. CDR3 length: 12 residues. CDR3 region: CASSRRTGELFF. The CDR3, as DNA: TGCGCCAGCAGTCGAAGGACTGGGGAGCTGTTTTTT. Filled out from reference TRBV5-1 and TRBJ2-2, the complete variable domain reads KAGVTQTPRYLIKTRGQQVTLSCSPISGHRSVSWYQQTPGQGLQFLFEYFSETQRNKGNFPGRFSGRQFSNSRSEMNVSTLELGDSALYLCASSRRTGELFFGEGSRLTVL.

The chain combines TRBV3-1 with TRBJ2-5, with TRBD2 matching over 9 bases. Germline trimming cut 0 bases from V and 5 bases from J; bases unmatched to any gene: 7. CDR3 length: 16 amino acids. Germline V gene sequence: CDR1 LGHDT, CDR2 YNNKEL (reference sequence). The CDR3 sequence is CASSQDGRGGFETQYF. The DNA of the CDR3 is TGTGCCAGCAGCCAAGATGGGCGGGGGGGGTTTGAGACCCAGTACTTC.

This clonotype was counted ten times or more. The chain joins TRBV6-2 or TRBV6-3 to TRBJ2-2, with D perhaps TRBD2 (6 bases). Looked up from germline, CDR1 is MNHEY and CDR2 is SVGEGT. V was trimmed by 0 bases and J by 6 bases, leaving 11 bases between them. There are 15 residues in the CDR3. CDR3 sequence: CASSYSEGEAGELFF. The CDR3 DNA is TGTGCCAGCAGTTACTCGGAAGGGGAGGCCGGGGAGCTGTTTTTT.

This clonotype was seen ten or more times. The chain couples TRBV29-1 to TRBJ2-7, with 7 nucleotides matching TRBD1. With V trimmed by 7 bases and J by 7 bases, 16 bases remained unmatched. The CDR3 runs 14 residues. The V gene's germline CDR1 is SQVTM and CDR2 ANQGSEA. For the CDR3, the DNA is TGCAGCGCTAGCAGACAGGGTTTTGCGTCTGAGCAGTACTTC. Protein: CSASRQGFASEQYF.

The chain couples TRBV28 to TRBJ2-7; 12 bases are shared with TRBD1. This CDR3 is 14 amino acids long. Germline-derived CDR1 and CDR2 are MDHEN and SYDVKM. The V gene end was trimmed by 5 bases and the J gene end by 3 bases; junction bases not matched to a gene: 2. Written as DNA, the CDR3 is TGTGCCAGCAGTGGGACAGGGGGCCGCTACGAGCAGTACTTC. This encodes CASSGTGGRYEQYF.

This clonotype was observed many times. The chain employs TRBV6-2 or TRBV6-3 and TRBJ2-1, with no clear D. Germline V gene sequence: CDR1 MNHEY, CDR2 SVGEGT. Trimming cost V 0 bases and J 7 bases, with 10 bases left between them. The CDR3 length is 14 residues. The CDR3 nucleotides are TGTGCCAGCAGTTACTCGCTGGGAAGGAATGAGCAGTTCTTC. Encoded protein: CASSYSLGRNEQFF.

Regarding this clonotype: This sequence may be a read error, since a much larger clone differs from it by one base. The chain is built from TRBV12-3 or TRBV12-4 and TRBJ2-7; weak D call: TRBD1 (6 bases). Trimming left V 7 bases short and J 2 bases short, with 15 bases between. The CDR3 contains 14 residues. CDR3 DNA: TGTGCCAGCAATACACAGGGTTTCACCTACGAGCAGTACTTC. It encodes CASNTQGFTYEQYF.

This clonotype was seen only a few times. The chain recombines TRBV7-3 with TRBJ1-4; perhaps TRBD1 as D (5 bases). V was clipped by 4 bases and J by 10 bases, with 16 bases between them. Germline loops: CDR1 SGHTA, CDR2 FQGTGA. This CDR3 spans 14 amino acids. CDR3 sequence (DNA): TGTGCCAGCAGCTCAGACAGCCGCGGGGGAAAACTGTTTTTT. It encodes CASSSDSRGGKLFF.

The chain employs TRBV29-1 and TRBJ1-6; D not resolved. CDR3 length: 13 residues. Trimming took off 4 bases at V and 8 bases at J, with 12 bases between the two ends. Germline V lookup: CDR1 SQVTM, CDR2 ANQGSEA. The CDR3 coding sequence is TGCAGCGTTGCAAGAGGGCTGGATTCACCCCTCCACTTT. Translating gives CSVARGLDSPLHF.

This clonotype showed up many times. This chain joins TRBV25-1 and TRBJ2-3, with 11 bases that match TRBD2. The trim removed 4 bases at V and 3 bases at J, leaving 6 bases unmatched. CDR1 MGHDK and CDR2 SYGVNS come from the germline V gene. The CDR3 runs 16 residues. The CDR3 reads CASSGGASGGTDTQYF. In DNA form, the CDR3 reads TGTGCCAGCAGTGGGGGGGCTAGCGGGGGGACAGATACGCAGTATTTT.

This clonotype was seen many times. This rearrangement joins TRBV20-1 to TRBJ2-1; D gene unclear. Germline V lookup: CDR1 DFQATT, CDR2 SNEGSKA (reference sequence). This CDR3 region has 15 residues. Trimming removed 3 bases from V and 0 bases from J, with 12 bases in between. CDR3 DNA sequence: TGCAGTGCTAGGGACCCCTCACGCTCCTACAATGAGCAGTTCTTC. It codes for CSARDPSRSYNEQFF.

At least ten counts were recorded for this clonotype. This chain links TRBV20-1 with TRBJ2-4, with a tentative D call TRBD1 (5 bases). V lost 3 bases and J 9 bases, leaving 18 bases between the germline ends. Germline V CDR1 and CDR2: DFQATT, SNEGSKA (reference sequence). The CDR3 runs to 14 residues. The CDR3 DNA reads as TGCAGTGCTAGTTTCGTGTCTCCCCAGGGCATTCAGTACTTC. This encodes CSASFVSPQGIQYF.

This clonotype was counted only a few times. The chain links TRBV5-6 to TRBJ1-2; 9 positions match TRBD1. Losses at the gene ends were 3 bases for V and 5 bases for J; bases not matched to a gene: 2. The germline CDR1 and CDR2 sequences are SGHDT and YYEEEE. The CDR3 has 13 amino acids. CDR3: CASSWDREYGYTF. CDR3 nucleotides: TGTGCCAGCAGCTGGGACAGGGAGTATGGCTACACCTTC.

This chain connects TRBV18 to TRBJ2-7; 9 bases match TRBD2. CDR1 KGHSH and CDR2 LQKENI come from the germline V gene. This CDR3 comprises 16 residues. V lost 5 bases, J lost 7 bases, and 15 bases stayed unmatched. The CDR3: CASSSPTSGPPREQYF. As DNA, the CDR3 is TGTGCCAGCTCATCCCCCACTAGCGGGCCCCCTCGGGAGCAGTACTTC.

On this clonotype itself: An end of the junction does not agree with germline; a read error may underlie this. The chain carries TRBV15 and TRBJ2-5; D is undetermined. Looked up from germline, CDR1 is LNHNV and CDR2 is YYDKDF (reference sequence). The CDR3 runs to 13 residues. The CDR3 spells CATSRDHQETQYF. In nucleotides, the CDR3 is TGTGCCACCAGCAGAGATCACCAGGAGACCCAGTACTTC.

The sample holds a few counts of this clonotype. The chain employs TRBV6-2 or TRBV6-3 and TRBJ2-2; 7 bases map to TRBD1. The V gene end was trimmed by 6 bases and the J gene end by 6 bases; junction bases not matched to a gene: 10. This CDR3 has 15 amino acids. Germline values: CDR1 MNHEY, CDR2 SVGEGT. In nucleotides, the CDR3 is TGTGCCAGCAGCGTTACGACAGGGACGGCCGGGGAGCTGTTTTTT. Translating it yields CASSVTTGTAGELFF.

Many counts were recorded for this clonotype. The chain carries TRBV28 and TRBJ2-2, with no clear D. The CDR3 length is 15 residues. CDR1 and CDR2 from the germline V gene are MDHEN and SYDVKM. V lost 1 base and J lost 3, with 9 bases in between. CDR3 bases: TGTGCCAGCAGTTTATTGGTTCGAGACACCGGGGAGCTGTTTTTT. Its translation is CASSLLVRDTGELFF.

J is TRBJ2-5 and V is TRBV2, with D tentatively TRBD2 (5 bases). The germline V and J ends were trimmed by 4 bases and 3 bases, with 9 bases remaining between them. The germline V gene has CDR1 SNHLY and CDR2 FYNNEI. CDR3 length: 13 amino acids. The CDR3 loop is CASSGGLEETQYF. Here the CDR3 DNA reads TGTGCCAGCAGTGGTGGACTGGAAGAGACCCAGTACTTC.

This clonotype has a count of ten or more. The CDR3 sequence: CATSQSGANVLTF. Here the CDR3 DNA reads TGTGCCACCAGTCAATCTGGGGCCAACGTCCTGACTTTC. J is TRBJ2-6 and V is TRBV24-1; D ambiguous. CDR1 and CDR2 from the germline V gene are KGHDR and SFDVKD. CDR3 length equals 13 residues. Trimming removed 6 bases at V and 1 base at J, with 3 bases between.